Presented here are 13 T cell receptor beta chains from one specimen sequenced in a study of shared clonotypes between healthy human individuals. The assay was immunoSEQ multiplex PCR, and TCRdb's table has in-frame clones only and misses some. This sample carries 2 million to 2.5 million clones, approximately 94% of them seen once, and the ten largest clones take 0.13%. Source material: naive CD4+ T cells sorted from blood. Subset defined: CD45RA+ positively selected. All receptors come from a man between 18 and 35 years old in good health.

This chain links TRBV9 with TRBJ1-1; D is undetermined. This CDR3 has 15 amino acids. Deletions cut 4 bases from V and 1 base from J, with 14 bases between. Germline CDR1 SGDLS, CDR2 YYNGEE. In DNA, the CDR3 is TGTGCCAGCAGCCCCTTTATGGACTCGAACACTGAAGCTTTCTTT. As protein: CASSPFMDSNTEAFF.

This chain connects TRBV14 to TRBJ2-2; perhaps TRBD1 as D (6 bases). CDR1 SGHDN and CDR2 FVKESK come from the germline V gene. The ends were cut back, 6 bases at V and 1 base at J, with 9 bases in the middle. There are 14 residues in the CDR3. CDR3 sequence reads: CASRQQGNTGELFF. DNA for the CDR3: TGTGCCAGCAGACAACAGGGGAACACCGGGGAGCTGTTTTTT.

The chain carries TRBV2 and TRBJ1-2; a possible D gene is TRBD1 (5 bases). This CDR3 has 12 residues. Germline V gene data show CDR1 as SNHLY and CDR2 as FYNNEI. The germline V and J ends were trimmed by 4 bases and 5 bases, with 8 bases remaining between them. As DNA, the CDR3 is TGTGCCAGCAGTGGCAGGGTGTATGGCTACACCTTC. As protein: CASSGRVYGYTF.

The chain joins TRBV11-2 to TRBJ2-1; D is possibly TRBD2 (6 bases). Germline CDR1 reads SGHAT; CDR2 reads FQNNGV. There are 16 residues in the CDR3. Trimming removed 1 base from V and 9 bases from J, with 19 bases in between. The DNA of the CDR3 is TGTGCCAGCAGCTTAGTCCCCCTGACTAGTGAAAGTGAGCAGTTCTTC. Its protein product is CASSLVPLTSESEQFF.

The gene calls are TRBV7-2 and TRBJ2-5; 9 bases map to TRBD1. Trimming cost V 4 bases and J 5 bases; bases outside gene matches: 8. Germline V gene lookup returns CDR1 SGHTA and CDR2 FQGNSA. The CDR3 has 15 residues. In DNA form, the CDR3 reads TGTGCCAGCAGCTCTAGGGGGACAGGGTGGGAGACCCAGTACTTC. As protein: CASSSRGTGWETQYF.

This clone appeared a few times. V and J are TRBV6-4 and TRBJ1-2, with D unresolved. Between the trimmed V and J ends, which lost 5 bases and 0 bases, there was a span of 13 bases. The CDR3 has 15 amino acids. Germline assignment: CDR1 MRHNA and CDR2 SNTAGT. The CDR3: CASSPRPGANYGYTF. As DNA, the CDR3 is TGTGCCAGCAGTCCCCGGCCAGGAGCTAACTATGGCTACACCTTC.

The chain couples TRBV29-1 to TRBJ2-1; 8 bases agree with TRBD1. Germline loops: CDR1 SQVTM, CDR2 ANQGSEA. CDR3 length: 14 amino acids. The junction had 11 bases not matched to a gene; V was cut back by 8 bases and J by 5 bases. The CDR3 spells CSLRMSGGNNEQFF. CDR3 DNA: TGCAGCCTCAGGATGTCAGGGGGCAACAATGAGCAGTTCTTC.

V gene TRBV28 combines with J gene TRBJ2-7, with TRBD2 matching 12 bases. Germline-derived CDR1 and CDR2 are MDHEN and SYDVKM. The ends lost 5 bases at V and 2 bases at J; junction bases unmatched: 4. The CDR3 sequence is 15 residues long. The chain's CDR3 is CASSPLAGGTYEQYF. The CDR3 DNA sequence: TGTGCCAGCAGTCCCCTAGCGGGGGGGACCTACGAGCAGTACTTC.

This chain connects TRBV6-1 to TRBJ1-5, with a tentative D call TRBD1 (6 bases). The V end was cut by 1 base, the J end by 11 bases, with 12 bases between. Germline V gives CDR1 MNHNS, CDR2 SASEGT. The CDR3 has 13 residues. The CDR3: CASSEVGGRTQHF. The CDR3 DNA follows: TGTGCCAGCAGTGAAGTAGGGGGAAGGACCCAGCATTTT.

The chain uses TRBV19 and TRBJ2-2; 8 bases match TRBD2. Germline values: CDR1 LNHDA, CDR2 SQIVND (reference sequence). The ends lost 5 bases at V and 2 bases at J; junction bases unmatched: 4. The CDR3 sequence is 15 residues long. CDR3 sequence reads: CASSSAGENTGELFF. The CDR3 DNA reads TGTGCCAGTAGTTCAGCGGGAGAAAACACCGGGGAGCTGTTTTTT.

This rearrangement joins TRBV6-5 to TRBJ2-1, with D perhaps matching TRBD1 (6 bases). V was clipped by 8 bases and J by 8 bases, with 22 bases between them. This CDR3 comprises 15 residues. The germline V gene encodes CDR1 MNHEY and CDR2 SVGAGI. CDR3 sequence (DNA): TGTGCCAGCTCATCGAGAACAGGGTTAATCGATGAGCAGTTCTTC. This translates into CASSSRTGLIDEQFF.

The J gene is TRBJ1-5, the V gene TRBV18, with D hard to call. Germline V lookup: CDR1 KGHSH, CDR2 LQKENI. The length of the CDR3 is 15 residues. The V end was cut by 0 bases, the J end by 5 bases, with 11 bases between. The CDR3 coding sequence is TGTGCCAGCTCACCACCGGGAGGAAGGGATCAGCCCCAGCATTTT. Amino acid sequence: CASSPPGGRDQPQHF.

The rearrangement links TRBV11-3 to TRBJ2-7, with D maybe TRBD1 (5 bases). CDR3 length: 13 amino acids. Trimming removed 3 bases at V and 6 bases at J, with 12 bases between. Germline-derived CDR1 and CDR2 are SGHNT and YENEEA. CDR3 protein: CASSFLDSSEQYF. In DNA form, the CDR3 reads TGTGCCAGCAGCTTCCTCGACAGTTCCGAGCAGTACTTC. Supplemented by reference TRBV11-3 and TRBJ2-7, the full variable domain reads EAGVVQSPRYKIIEKKQPVAFWCNPISGHNTLYWYLQNLGQGPELLIRYENEEAVDDSQLPKDRFSAERLKGVDSTLKIQPAELGDSAVYLCASSFLDSSEQYFGPGTRLTVT.